This TCR beta chain was found in a study of shared clonotypes between healthy human individuals. Sequencing was performed with immunoSEQ multiplex PCR; in TCRdb, only in-frame clones are kept and a portion is missing. The data contain over a million clones, around four fifths of them singletons. With 0 bases removed from V and 3 bases from J, the gap between germline ends came to 11 bases. In germline, CDR1 is LNHDA, CDR2 SQIVND (reference sequence). The length of the CDR3 is 16 residues. Sequencing used memory CD4+ T cells sorted from blood. Indicated subset: CD45RA-negative fraction. This receptor was identified in a man aged 18 to 30 in good health. The chain employs TRBV19 and TRBJ2-2; D might be TRBD2 (6 bases). DNA of the CDR3: TGTGCCAGTAGTATAGATAGACTAGTGTACACCGGGGAGCTGTTTTTT. Amino acids: CASSIDRLVYTGELFF.